One and the same sample provided the 8 T cell receptor beta chains below, sequenced in a study of blood T cell repertoires in COVID-19 (dated by TCRdb to about 2020). Receptor libraries were prepared by the immunoSEQ multiplex PCR assay. TCRdb obtained this table from immuneACCESS and retained in-frame rearrangements with V and J assigned. These tables miss some clones; where compared with another copy, unresolved V genes account for less than half of the shortfall, and the remainder is unexplained. This sample lists 250,000 to 300,000 clones; around 90% were detected once. In total, the top ten clones hold approximately 2.2% of the sample. Sequences were obtained from peripheral blood. These TCRs come from a man aged 45-60 years with acute or convalescent COVID-19.

The chain recombines TRBV19 with TRBJ1-3; 7 bases fit TRBD1. CDR3 length equals 16 residues. The trim removed 3 bases at V and 3 bases at J, leaving 8 bases unmatched. The V gene's germline CDR1 is LNHDA and CDR2 SQIVND (reference sequence). In DNA form, the CDR3 reads TGTGCCAGTAGTATGGGGCCCGGGACAGTTGGAAACACCATATATTTT. Residues: CASSMGPGTVGNTIYF.

The chain carries TRBV12-3 or TRBV12-4 and TRBJ2-1; maybe TRBD1 (6 bases). This CDR3 spans 13 amino acids. Trimming pared 5 bases from V and 10 bases from J, leaving 15 bases between. The CDR3 nucleotides read TGTGCCAGCAGTGGGCAGGGGATATGGGAGCAGTTCTTC. It translates to CASSGQGIWEQFF.

The chain has TRBV5-1 and TRBJ1-2, with 10 bases identical to TRBD1. The V segment lost 5 bases and the J segment 4 bases; nucleotides outside the gene matches: 8. The V gene's germline CDR1 is SGHRS and CDR2 YFSETQ. This CDR3 has 15 residues. The CDR3, as DNA: TGCGCCAGCAGTGTAGGGACAGGGGCCTTCTATGGCTACACCTTC. Translation gives CASSVGTGAFYGYTF.

The J gene is TRBJ1-2, the V gene TRBV9, with 9 bases that match TRBD1. The CDR3 totals 13 residues. From germline, CDR1 is SGDLS and CDR2 YYNGEE. With 0 bases clipped from V and 8 bases from J, the junction kept 2 bases outside the gene matches. CDR3 loop: CASSVGGTGGYTF. Written as DNA, the CDR3 is TGTGCCAGCAGCGTAGGCGGGACAGGGGGCTACACCTTC.

The genes are TRBV18 and TRBJ1-6, with TRBD1 matching over 8 bases. The V gene end was trimmed by 3 bases and the J gene end by 9 bases; junction bases not matched to a gene: 7. Per the germline V gene, CDR1 is KGHSH and CDR2 is LQKENI. The CDR3 is 15 amino acids. This CDR3 reads CASSPEDRAGSPLHF. The CDR3 nucleotides read TGTGCCAGCTCACCGGAGGACAGGGCGGGTTCACCCCTCCACTTT. The full variable domain, its missing parts supplied by reference TRBV18 and TRBJ1-6, is NAGVMQNPRHLVRRRGQEARLRCSPMKGHSHVYWYRQLPEEGLKFMVYLQKENIIDESGMPKERFSAEFPKEGPSILRIQQVVRGDSAAYFCASSPEDRAGSPLHFGNGTRLTVT.

The gene calls are TRBV5-1 and TRBJ2-7; weak D call: TRBD2 (5 bases). The ends were cut back, 0 bases at V and 7 bases at J, with 8 bases in the middle. CDR1 and CDR2 (germline): SGHRS, YFSETQ. This CDR3 is 12 amino acids long. The CDR3 nucleotides are TGCGCCAGCAGCTTGGGACCGGGGGAGCAGTACTTC. Translated: CASSLGPGEQYF.

This chain links TRBV6-5 with TRBJ1-5; the match to TRBD1 covers 9 bases. Losses at the gene ends were 6 bases for V and 4 bases for J; bases not matched to a gene: 4. Per germline, CDR1 MNHEY and CDR2 SVGAGI. The CDR3 runs to 14 residues. CDR3 amino acids: CASSMTGGNQPQHF. Written as DNA, the CDR3 is TGTGCCAGCAGCATGACAGGGGGTAATCAGCCCCAGCATTTT.

This chain uses TRBV27 with TRBJ2-5, with 9 bases lining up with TRBD1. Germline CDR1 and CDR2: MNHEY and SMNVEV (reference sequence). V dropped 3 bases and J dropped 4; count of bases not matched to a gene: 6. This CDR3 is 15 amino acids long. CDR3 coding DNA: TGTGCCAGCAGTTTTTGGGCGGACAGGGGAGAGACCCAGTACTTC. The encoded protein is CASSFWADRGETQYF.